A selection of T cell receptor beta chains follows, all from one sample in a study of identical twins. TCRdb reprocessed the 5' RACE reads via MiXCR and lists one record per CDR3 protein. The sample has roughly 1.6 million distinct CDR3 sequences, about 31% seen once. Sequenced: cord blood. These receptors came from a newborn girl in good health. CDR3s include the opening cysteine and the closing phenylalanine or tryptophan. Fields, in order: J gene, clone size, V gene, D gene, CDR3 DNA, CDR3 protein. D genes are given only for firm matches. Part of the rows lack a size; the others show once, few, many or a class for expanded clones.

J: TRBJ1-5
size: .
V: TRBV6-2/TRBV6-3
D: .
DNA: TGTGCCAGCAGCCGCCCAGGGACGGTCAATCAGCCCCAGCATTTT
CDR3: CASSRPGTVNQPQHF

J: TRBJ1-3
size: .
V: TRBV2
D: .
DNA: TGTGCCAGCAGTGCGTTAGCGCCTGGAAACACCATATATTTT
CDR3: CASSALAPGNTIYF

J: TRBJ2-1
size: .
V: TRBV27
D: .
DNA: TGTGCCAGCGGTCTTCCCCCCAATGAGCAGTTCTTC
CDR3: CASGLPPNEQFF

J: TRBJ2-2
size: few
V: TRBV15
D: .
DNA: TGTGCCACCAGCATTCAGGACGGGGAGCTGTTTTTT
CDR3: CATSIQDGELFF

J: TRBJ2-6
size: .
V: TRBV15
D: .
DNA: TGTGCCACCAGCAGAGGCTCTGGGGCCAACGTCCTGACTTTC
CDR3: CATSRGSGANVLTF

J: TRBJ2-3
size: few
V: TRBV20-1
D: .
DNA: TGCAGTGCCCTACACCGTAGCACAGATACGCAGTATTTT
CDR3: CSALHRSTDTQYF

J: TRBJ2-1
size: .
V: TRBV6-1
D: .
DNA: TGTGCCACCCAGAACGCCGGGGCCTACAATGAGCAGTTCTTC
CDR3: CATQNAGAYNEQFF

J: TRBJ1-5
size: .
V: TRBV20-1
D: .
DNA: TGCAGTGCTAGAGATATGGCCCTTAGCAATCAGCCCCAGCATTTT
CDR3: CSARDMALSNQPQHF

J: TRBJ2-5
size: .
V: TRBV13
D: TRBD1
DNA: TGTGCCAGCAGCACCTCCTTCAGGGGGCAGTACTTC
CDR3: CASSTSFRGQYF

J: TRBJ2-7
size: few
V: TRBV20-1
D: .
DNA: TGCAGTGCTAGAGATCTCGGGCGCCCGTACGAGCAGTACTTC
CDR3: CSARDLGRPYEQYF

J: TRBJ2-1
size: .
V: TRBV2
D: .
DNA: TGTGCCAGCAGTGCTCAGTACTATGAGCAGTTCTTC
CDR3: CASSAQYYEQFF

J: TRBJ2-7
size: .
V: TRBV29-1
D: TRBD1
DNA: TGCAGCGTCCAACCGGGACAGGGGGTCCACGAGCAGTACTTC
CDR3: CSVQPGQGVHEQYF

J: TRBJ1-2
size: .
V: TRBV7-2
D: .
DNA: TGTGCCAGCAGCGCAGGGATCCACAACTATGGCTACACCTTC
CDR3: CASSAGIHNYGYTF

J: TRBJ2-3
size: .
V: TRBV24-1
D: TRBD1
DNA: TGTGCCACCAATGAACCAGGGGGCCTCGGATCAGATACGCAGTATTTT
CDR3: CATNEPGGLGSDTQYF

J: TRBJ2-1
size: .
V: TRBV6-6
D: .
DNA: TGTGCCAGCAGTTCTGGCAGGGTGGGTAACAATGAGCAGTTCTTC
CDR3: CASSSGRVGNNEQFF

J: TRBJ1-5
size: .
V: TRBV12-3/TRBV12-4
D: .
DNA: TGTGCCAGCAGTTTAGGGTTCGCGGGCAATCAGCCCCAGCATTTT
CDR3: CASSLGFAGNQPQHF

J: TRBJ2-3
size: .
V: TRBV6-5
D: TRBD2
DNA: TGTGCCAGCAGTTCAACTAGCGGGCCCCGCACAGATACGCAGTATTTT
CDR3: CASSSTSGPRTDTQYF

J: TRBJ2-4
size: .
V: TRBV11-3
D: .
DNA: TGTGCCAGCAGTCCTTCGACAGCAATATACAATGAGCAGTACTTC
CDR3: CASSPSTAIYNEQYF

J: TRBJ2-1
size: few
V: TRBV20-1
D: .
DNA: TGCAGTGCTAGCGGCCCACGAAGGGGGTTTACCTACAATGAGCAGTTCTTC
CDR3: CSASGPRRGFTYNEQFF

J: TRBJ2-7
size: few
V: TRBV11-2
D: .
DNA: TGTGCCAGCAGCCCCTGGCTGCCACCCTACGAGCAGTACTTC
CDR3: CASSPWLPPYEQYF

J: TRBJ1-2
size: .
V: TRBV20-1
D: .
DNA: TGCAGTGCCCCTCCGGGACGGGGTGGCTACACCTTC
CDR3: CSAPPGRGGYTF

J: TRBJ1-2
size: .
V: TRBV4-2
D: TRBD1
DNA: TGTGCCAGCAGCCACCCCGACAGGGAAGGAGGTGGCTACACCTTC
CDR3: CASSHPDREGGGYTF

J: TRBJ2-5
size: .
V: TRBV25-1
D: .
DNA: TGTGCCAGCAATCAGCGGAGGGGGGAGACCCAGTACTTC
CDR3: CASNQRRGETQYF

J: TRBJ1-6
size: few
V: TRBV25-1
D: .
DNA: TGTGCCAGCAGTGAATGGGGACAAGAAATCCGACCCCTCCACTTT
CDR3: CASSEWGQEIRPLHF

J: TRBJ2-3
size: .
V: TRBV20-1
D: .
DNA: TGCAGTGCTACCGGGACACGGGGCTACACAGATACGCAGTATTTT
CDR3: CSATGTRGYTDTQYF

J: TRBJ1-2
size: few
V: TRBV27
D: .
DNA: TGTGCCAGCAGTTTATCCCGCGCCGGACCCCATGGCTACACCTTC
CDR3: CASSLSRAGPHGYTF

J: TRBJ2-4
size: few
V: TRBV7-2
D: TRBD2
DNA: TGTGCCAGCAGCTGGACTAGCGGGAAGCTTTCCAAAAACATTCAGTACTTC
CDR3: CASSWTSGKLSKNIQYF

J: TRBJ1-3
size: .
V: TRBV2
D: .
DNA: TGTGCCAGCAGTGAAAACACCATATATTTT
CDR3: CASSENTIYF

J: TRBJ2-7
size: .
V: TRBV20-1
D: TRBD1
DNA: TGCAGTGCTAAGCGGGACAGGGGCGCTTACGAGCAGTACTTC
CDR3: CSAKRDRGAYEQYF

J: TRBJ2-5
size: .
V: TRBV7-9
D: TRBD2
DNA: TGTGCCAGCAGCGATTCCTTACTAGCGGAGACCCAGTACTTC
CDR3: CASSDSLLAETQYF

J: TRBJ2-1
size: .
V: TRBV20-1
D: TRBD2
DNA: TGCAGTGCCAAAAGCGGGAGAGGGTACAATGAGCAGTTCTTC
CDR3: CSAKSGRGYNEQFF

J: TRBJ1-2
size: many
V: TRBV7-2
D: .
DNA: TGTGCCAGCAGCTTAGGCCCCAGGGACTATGGCTACACCTTC
CDR3: CASSLGPRDYGYTF

J: TRBJ2-3
size: .
V: TRBV4-2
D: .
DNA: TGTGCCAGCAGCCAAGATTGGCGGAGCACAGATACGCAGTATTTT
CDR3: CASSQDWRSTDTQYF